Below are 22 T cell receptor beta chains sequenced from a single sample in a study of cytomegalovirus exposure and HLA in healthy donors. The PCR used 60 Vbeta and 13 Jbeta primers. The table came from immunoSEQ multiplex PCR; TCRdb's copy has only in-frame clones and leaves some out. This table has about 200,000 clones, roughly 84% appearing once. The source material was PBMCs. The source of these receptors is a girl under 18 in good health and CMV-seronegative.

This clone was seen more than once but under ten times. The chain carries TRBV5-1 and TRBJ2-6; D is unclear. The CDR3 sequence is 17 residues long. From germline, CDR1 is SGHRS and CDR2 YFSETQ. V was clipped by 1 base and J by 0 bases, with 11 bases between them. CDR3: CASSLYGYGSGANVLTF. In nucleotides, the CDR3 is TGCGCCAGCAGCTTGTACGGGTATGGCTCTGGGGCCAACGTCCTGACTTTC.

Only one count was recorded for this clone. The CDR3 sequence: CASSATPGDEKLFF. CDR3 nucleotide sequence: TGTGCCAGCAGTGCCACCCCCGGGGATGAAAAACTGTTTTTT. The chain couples TRBV27 to TRBJ1-4; D ambiguous. Trimming took off 5 bases at V and 6 bases at J, with 13 bases between the two ends. CDR3 length: 14 amino acids. Germline values: CDR1 MNHEY, CDR2 SMNVEV (reference sequence).

The V call is TRBV7-3, the J call TRBJ2-1, with 11 bases lining up with TRBD2. Per germline, CDR1 SGHTA and CDR2 FQGTGA. The V and J ends lost 5 bases and 5 bases, in that order; junction bases with no gene match: 8. The CDR3 has 16 amino acids. The CDR3 spells CASSAMTSGVNNEQFF. The CDR3 DNA sequence: TGTGCCAGCAGCGCCATGACTAGCGGGGTAAACAATGAGCAGTTCTTC.

This CDR3 reads CASSFSGQNYGYTF. Here the CDR3 DNA reads TGTGCCAGCAGTTTTTCGGGACAGAACTATGGCTACACCTTC. V usage is TRBV28 and J usage is TRBJ1-2; 7 bases are shared with TRBD1. Per germline, CDR1 MDHEN and CDR2 SYDVKM. CDR3 length equals 14 residues. The V gene end was trimmed by 3 bases and the J gene end by 2 bases; junction bases not matched to a gene: 3.

V and J are TRBV7-2 and TRBJ2-3; the match to TRBD2 covers 9 bases. This CDR3 contains 16 residues. V lost 1 base and J lost 4; bases outside the gene matches: 6. Germline V gene sequence: CDR1 SGHTA, CDR2 FQGNSA. This chain's CDR3 is CASSLVGGGRADTQYF. Here the CDR3 DNA reads TGTGCCAGCAGCTTAGTGGGGGGCGGGAGGGCAGATACGCAGTATTTT.

This chain connects TRBV2 to TRBJ1-3; 9 nucleotides align to TRBD1. V was pared by 6 bases and J by 2 bases, with 5 bases of the junction left unmatched. The V gene's germline CDR1 is SNHLY and CDR2 FYNNEI. There are 15 residues in the CDR3. CDR3 DNA sequence: TGTGCCAGCAGAGAAACAGGGGGCACTGGAAACACCATATATTTT. It encodes CASRETGGTGNTIYF.

This clone showed up just once. The rearrangement uses TRBV5-4 and TRBJ1-1; possibly TRBD1 for D (5 bases). Germline lookup yields CDR1 SGHNT and CDR2 YYREEE (reference sequence). The CDR3 covers 15 residues. The V end lost 4 bases, the J end lost 5 bases, and 18 bases lay between the germline ends. CDR3 in DNA: TGTGCCAGCAGCCGTTCTCGTCAGGGAGGGACTGAAGCTTTCTTT. Its translation: CASSRSRQGGTEAFF.

The chain joins TRBV28 to TRBJ2-4, with D hard to call. The V and J ends lost 0 bases and 0 bases respectively, with 12 bases between them. Germline V gene lookup returns CDR1 MDHEN and CDR2 SYDVKM. The CDR3 totals 17 residues. The CDR3 loop is CASSLWGLRGAKNIQYF. DNA of the CDR3: TGTGCCAGCAGTTTATGGGGTCTAAGAGGAGCCAAAAACATTCAGTACTTC.

The chain joins TRBV6-5 to TRBJ2-3, with D possibly TRBD2 on 7 matching bases. The CDR3 contains 16 residues. CDR1 is MNHEY, CDR2 SVGAGI, per germline. Trimming cost V 2 bases and J 0 bases, with 12 bases left between them. The CDR3 DNA sequence: TGTGCCAGCAGTTACGGGGGGGCCGGTAGCACAGATACGCAGTATTTT. Translation gives CASSYGGAGSTDTQYF.

Only a few counts were recorded for this clone. The V gene is TRBV6-5, the J gene TRBJ1-6, with a weak D call TRBD1 (5 bases). The CDR3 has 14 residues. CDR1 and CDR2 from the germline V gene are MNHEY and SVGAGI. V was clipped by 8 bases and J by 9 bases, with 17 bases between them. The CDR3 coding sequence is TGTGCCAGCCAGGGTAGAGGATGGGGTTCACCCCTCCACTTT. This sequence encodes CASQGRGWGSPLHF.

The rearrangement joins TRBV30 to TRBJ2-3, with 10 bases fitting TRBD1. V was pared by 2 bases and J by 4 bases, with 6 bases of the junction left unmatched. Germline CDR1 reads GTSNPN; CDR2 reads SVGIG (reference sequence). This CDR3 has 15 residues. The CDR3 region has the DNA TGTGCCTGGAGTATCTGGGACAGGGGTTCAGATACGCAGTATTTT. Protein: CAWSIWDRGSDTQYF.

The V call is TRBV6-5, the J call TRBJ2-3; 11 nucleotides align to TRBD2. Trimming cost V 3 bases and J 4 bases; bases outside gene matches: 3. The CDR3 has 15 amino acids. Germline loops: CDR1 MNHEY, CDR2 SVGAGI. The CDR3, as DNA: TGTGCCAGCAGTTATACTAGCGGGAGTTCAGATACGCAGTATTTT. It codes for CASSYTSGSSDTQYF.

This clone was detected a few times. The V call is TRBV6-5, the J call TRBJ1-1; D uncertain. The germline V and J ends were trimmed by 10 bases and 0 bases, with 15 bases remaining between them. Germline assignment: CDR1 MNHEY and CDR2 SVGAGI. The CDR3 consists of 14 residues. As DNA, the CDR3 is TGTGCCACCAGACGGGCGGGCATGAACACTGAAGCTTTCTTT. Translated: CATRRAGMNTEAFF.

This rearrangement joins TRBV28 to TRBJ1-2, with D possibly TRBD1 on 5 matching bases. Trimming took off 11 bases at V and 3 bases at J, with 16 bases between the two ends. The CDR3 loop spans 13 amino acids. In germline, CDR1 is MDHEN, CDR2 SYDVKM. The CDR3: CAVAGVVDYGYTF. The CDR3 coding sequence is TGTGCCGTGGCGGGGGTAGTAGACTATGGCTACACCTTC.

The CDR3: CATSSRLSNEKLFF. CDR3 in DNA: TGTGCCACCAGCAGCCGCCTGAGTAATGAAAAACTGTTTTTT. The chain joins TRBV15 to TRBJ1-4, with D uncertain. Between the trimmed V and J ends, which lost 3 bases and 4 bases, there was a span of 9 bases. This CDR3 region has 14 residues. The germline V gene encodes CDR1 LNHNV and CDR2 YYDKDF (reference sequence).

This sequence joins TRBV11-1 and TRBJ1-1, with unresolved D. Germline lookup yields CDR1 SGHAT and CDR2 FQDESV (reference sequence). The V gene lost 5 bases and the J gene lost 0 bases, with 7 bases spanning the gap. The CDR3 is 13 amino acids. This chain's CDR3 is CASSNGVNTEAFF. In DNA, the CDR3 is TGTGCCAGCAGCAACGGGGTGAACACTGAAGCTTTCTTT.

This chain connects TRBV7-9 to TRBJ1-1, with D tentatively TRBD1 (5 bases). V lost 5 bases and J 1 base, leaving 23 bases between the germline ends. The germline CDR1 and CDR2 sequences are SEHNR and FQNEAQ (reference sequence). CDR3 length equals 18 residues. CDR3 nucleotide sequence: TGTGCCAGCAGCCCCGGCCGGGACTCGTGGAGGGCGAACACTGAAGCTTTCTTT. This sequence encodes CASSPGRDSWRANTEAFF.

The V call is TRBV12-5, the J call TRBJ2-1, with D tentatively TRBD1 (5 bases). Germline V gene data show CDR1 as LGHNT and CDR2 as FRNRAP. V lost 6 bases to trimming and J lost 5 bases, with 8 bases between them. The CDR3 runs to 12 residues. The chain's CDR3 is CASGKGDNEQFF. The DNA for the CDR3 is TGTGCTAGTGGGAAAGGGGACAATGAGCAGTTCTTC.

The chain carries TRBV7-9 and TRBJ2-7; D tentatively fits TRBD1 or TRBD2 (7 bases each). This CDR3 spans 13 amino acids. Germline CDR1 and CDR2: SEHNR and FQNEAQ (reference sequence). This CDR3 is CVRQGGTAYEQYF. CDR3 DNA sequence: TGTGTCAGACAGGGAGGGACCGCCTACGAGCAGTACTTC. Based on the CDR3 plus reference TRBV7-9 and TRBJ2-7, the full variable domain is DTGVSQNPRHKITKRGQNVTFRCDPISEHNRLYWYRQTLGQGPEFLTYFQNEAQLEKSRLLSDRFSAERPKGSFSTLEIQRTEQGDSAMYLCVRQGGTAYEQYFGPGTRLTVT.

The V gene is TRBV19, the J gene TRBJ1-5; D ambiguous. From germline, CDR1 is LNHDA and CDR2 SQIVND (reference sequence). The CDR3 runs 14 residues. The ends were cut back, 2 bases at V and 0 bases at J, with 5 bases in the middle. For the CDR3, the DNA is TGTGCCAGTAGTATAAACTATAGCAATCAGCCCCAGCATTTT. Translation gives CASSINYSNQPQHF.

The gene calls are TRBV18 and TRBJ2-7; possibly TRBD2 for D (5 bases). The V gene lost 3 bases and the J gene lost 4 bases, with 13 bases spanning the gap. CDR1 is KGHSH, CDR2 LQKENI, per germline. This CDR3 is built from 14 residues. The CDR3: CASSPLSGSYEQYF. DNA for the CDR3: TGTGCCAGCTCACCTCTGTCGGGGTCTTACGAGCAGTACTTC. Full variable domain (remainder filled in from reference TRBV18 and TRBJ2-7): NAGVMQNPRHLVRRRGQEARLRCSPMKGHSHVYWYRQLPEEGLKFMVYLQKENIIDESGMPKERFSAEFPKEGPSILRIQQVVRGDSAAYFCASSPLSGSYEQYFGPGTRLTVT.

The V call is TRBV7-8, the J call TRBJ2-5, with 7 bases that match TRBD2. This CDR3 contains 15 residues. Germline values: CDR1 SGHVS, CDR2 FQNEAQ. Trimming took 5 bases from V and 0 from J; bases not matched to a gene: 6. The CDR3 DNA follows: TGTGCCAGCAGCAATCGACGGGGGGACCAAGAGACCCAGTACTTC. Its translation is CASSNRRGDQETQYF.